A selection of T cell receptor beta chains follows, all from one sample in a study of T cell responses to AZD1222 COVID-19 vaccine. Some clones are missing from TCRdb's copy, which holds only in-frame ones; the method was immunoSEQ multiplex PCR. The data hold about 180,000 clones, with 94% observed a single time. The source material was peripheral blood, sampled 28 days after the second AZD1222 dose. Receptor source: an adult who received the AZD1222 COVID-19 vaccine. CDR3s include the opening cysteine and the closing phenylalanine or tryptophan. D genes are given only for firm matches.

d_call: -; j_call: TRBJ1-5; v_call: TRBV19; cdr3_aa: CASSDQGRHQPQHF
d_call: TRBD1; j_call: TRBJ1-2; v_call: TRBV9; cdr3_aa: CASSADRDFDYGYTF
d_call: TRBD2; j_call: TRBJ2-1; v_call: TRBV29-1; cdr3_aa: CSGGTSGIDEQFF
d_call: -; j_call: TRBJ1-1; v_call: TRBV4-3; cdr3_aa: CASSQVGYEAFF
d_call: -; j_call: TRBJ1-2; v_call: TRBV10-3; cdr3_aa: CAISESQGGYTF
d_call: -; j_call: TRBJ1-1; v_call: TRBV7-9; cdr3_aa: CASSPKVSEAFF
d_call: -; j_call: TRBJ2-5; v_call: TRBV9; cdr3_aa: CASSGSGTTQETQYF
d_call: -; j_call: TRBJ1-4; v_call: TRBV19; cdr3_aa: CASRASRNEKLFF
d_call: -; j_call: TRBJ2-3; v_call: TRBV24-1; cdr3_aa: CATSDLGGPASTDTQYF
d_call: TRBD2; j_call: TRBJ2-5; v_call: TRBV5-5; cdr3_aa: CASSSTPGLATETQYF
d_call: TRBD1; j_call: TRBJ1-2; v_call: TRBV27; cdr3_aa: CASRRTGTDGYTF
d_call: -; j_call: TRBJ1-2; v_call: TRBV24-1; cdr3_aa: CATSDFRGVQFKLCYGYTF
d_call: TRBD2; j_call: TRBJ2-2; v_call: TRBV3-1/TRBV3-2; cdr3_aa: CASSVRRLAGGPAANTGELFF
d_call: -; j_call: TRBJ1-5; v_call: TRBV19; cdr3_aa: CASSFGGGISNQPQHF
d_call: TRBD2; j_call: TRBJ2-1; v_call: TRBV19; cdr3_aa: CASTQFSSGSSYNEQFF
d_call: TRBD1; j_call: TRBJ2-1; v_call: TRBV30; cdr3_aa: CAWSVGGQDYNEQFF
d_call: TRBD2; j_call: TRBJ2-7; v_call: TRBV3-1/TRBV3-2; cdr3_aa: CTSSRYGLAGGPFLYF
d_call: -; j_call: TRBJ1-1; v_call: TRBV11-3; cdr3_aa: CASSLEGANTEAFF
d_call: -; j_call: TRBJ1-5; v_call: TRBV19; cdr3_aa: CASSMGTASNQPQHF
d_call: -; j_call: TRBJ2-5; v_call: TRBV5-6; cdr3_aa: CASRPVEQLETQYF
d_call: -; j_call: TRBJ2-4; v_call: TRBV5-1; cdr3_aa: CASSLDRNIQYF
d_call: TRBD1; j_call: TRBJ1-1; v_call: TRBV14; cdr3_aa: CASSQDFVGTGDEAFF
d_call: -; j_call: TRBJ1-1; v_call: TRBV28; cdr3_aa: CASSRKVTALNTEAFF
d_call: -; j_call: TRBJ1-1; v_call: TRBV12-3/TRBV12-4; cdr3_aa: CASSFGRGREAFF
d_call: TRBD1; j_call: TRBJ1-2; v_call: TRBV29-1; cdr3_aa: CSVEDPLQGARGYTF
d_call: -; j_call: TRBJ1-5; v_call: TRBV28; cdr3_aa: CASSLFTGSQPQHF
d_call: TRBD1; j_call: TRBJ1-1; v_call: TRBV19; cdr3_aa: CATVGRGHLPTHNTEAFF
d_call: -; j_call: TRBJ2-7; v_call: TRBV5-1; cdr3_aa: CASSLDAGRGYEQYF
d_call: -; j_call: TRBJ1-4; v_call: TRBV28; cdr3_aa: CASSLEAQNEKLFF
d_call: -; j_call: TRBJ1-2; v_call: TRBV4-3; cdr3_aa: CASSQDLTRNYGYTF
d_call: -; j_call: TRBJ1-6; v_call: TRBV5-4; cdr3_aa: CASSMNRDNSPLHF